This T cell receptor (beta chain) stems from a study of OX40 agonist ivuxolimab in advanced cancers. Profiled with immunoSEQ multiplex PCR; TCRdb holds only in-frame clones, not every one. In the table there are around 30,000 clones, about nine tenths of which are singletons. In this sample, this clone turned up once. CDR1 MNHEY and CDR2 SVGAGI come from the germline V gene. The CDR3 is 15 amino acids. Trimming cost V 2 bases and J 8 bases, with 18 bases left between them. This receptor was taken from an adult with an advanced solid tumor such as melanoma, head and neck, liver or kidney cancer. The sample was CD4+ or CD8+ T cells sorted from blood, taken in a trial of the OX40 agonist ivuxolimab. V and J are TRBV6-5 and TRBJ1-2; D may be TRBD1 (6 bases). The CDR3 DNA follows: TGTGCCAGCAGTTACACGAAAAGGGGGGAAAGGGGCTACACCTTC. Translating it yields CASSYTKRGERGYTF.